Shown below are 11 T cell receptor beta chains from a single sample sequenced in a study of blood T cell repertoires in COVID-19. Profiling relied on immunoSEQ multiplex PCR, and the TCRdb table lists in-frame clones only, not all of them. The sample carries about 130,000 clones, about 88% recorded once. Input material: peripheral blood. The origin of the receptors is a woman of 80 years or more with acute or convalescent COVID-19.

The V call is TRBV28, the J call TRBJ2-1; 10 bases align to TRBD2. V lost 5 bases and J lost 4; bases outside the gene matches: 5. Germline assignment: CDR1 MDHEN and CDR2 SYDVKM. The CDR3 has 15 residues. CDR3 region: CASSHLAGVYNEQFF. The CDR3 coding sequence is TGTGCCAGCAGTCACCTAGCGGGAGTTTACAATGAGCAGTTCTTC. The complete variable domain, with remaining parts taken from reference TRBV28 and TRBJ2-1, reads DVKVTQSSRYLVKRTGEKVFLECVQDMDHENMFWYRQDPGLGLRLIYFSYDVKMKEKGDIPEGYSVSREKKERFSLILESASTNQTSMYLCASSHLAGVYNEQFFGPGTRLTVL.

The CDR3 region has the DNA TGTGCCAGCAGCCAGCGGGGAAACACAGATACGCAGTATTTT. Protein product: CASSQRGNTDTQYF. V and J are TRBV6-4 and TRBJ2-3, with 7 bases fitting TRBD2. Germline loops: CDR1 MRHNA, CDR2 SNTAGT. The CDR3 is made up of 14 amino acids. Losses at the gene ends were 6 bases for V and 2 bases for J; bases not matched to a gene: 5.

This sequence joins TRBV9 and TRBJ1-1, with D unclear. V lost 2 bases and J lost 0, with 5 bases in between. Germline V gene data show CDR1 as SGDLS and CDR2 as YYNGEE. The CDR3 sequence is 13 residues long. This chain's CDR3 is CASSVLVNTEAFF. For the CDR3, the DNA is TGTGCCAGCAGCGTTCTTGTGAACACTGAAGCTTTCTTT.

A few counts support this clone. The gene calls are TRBV7-9 and TRBJ1-6, with a tentative D call TRBD1 (6 bases). Germline values: CDR1 SEHNR, CDR2 FQNEAQ (reference sequence). This CDR3 contains 15 residues. V was cut by 4 bases and J by 6 bases, with 13 bases left in between. The CDR3 protein is CASSSFDRPNSPLHF. For the CDR3, the DNA is TGTGCCAGCAGCTCCTTCGACAGGCCTAATTCACCCCTCCACTTT.

The gene calls are TRBV5-1 and TRBJ1-3; the match to TRBD1 covers 7 bases. Losses at the gene ends were 4 bases for V and 4 bases for J; bases not matched to a gene: 5. The length of the CDR3 is 14 residues. Per the germline V gene, CDR1 is SGHRS and CDR2 is YFSETQ. The CDR3: CASSPGTEGNTIYF. The CDR3 DNA sequence: TGCGCCAGCAGCCCGGGGACAGAAGGAAACACCATATATTTT. Drawing the rest from reference TRBV5-1 and TRBJ1-3, the complete variable domain is KAGVTQTPRYLIKTRGQQVTLSCSPISGHRSVSWYQQTPGQGLQFLFEYFSETQRNKGNFPGRFSGRQFSNSRSEMNVSTLELGDSALYLCASSPGTEGNTIYFGEGSWLTVV.

J is TRBJ2-1 and V is TRBV18; 11 bases map to TRBD2. V lost 1 base to trimming and J lost 6 bases; unmatched junction nucleotides: 8. This CDR3 has 17 amino acids. Germline-derived CDR1 and CDR2 are KGHSH and LQKENI. The CDR3 nucleotides are TGTGCCAGCTCACCACGAAGCACTAGCGGGAGCGGCAATGAGCAGTTCTTC. This translates into CASSPRSTSGSGNEQFF.

This clone was seen just once. The V gene is TRBV18, the J gene TRBJ2-1, with TRBD1 as a possible D gene (5 bases). The CDR3 spans 12 residues. CDR1 and CDR2 (germline): KGHSH, LQKENI. V lost 4 bases and J lost 7, with 8 bases in between. CDR3 in DNA: TGTGCCAGCTCACGTGACAGAAATGAGCAGTTCTTC. Its protein product is CASSRDRNEQFF.

The chain joins TRBV15 to TRBJ2-2, with TRBD2 matching 7 bases. Looked up from germline, CDR1 is LNHNV and CDR2 is YYDKDF (reference sequence). Trimming took 0 bases from V and 7 from J; bases not matched to a gene: 2. CDR3 length: 14 amino acids. As DNA, the CDR3 is TGTGCCACCAGCAGAGAGGGACTACACGGGGAGCTGTTTTTT. This encodes CATSREGLHGELFF.

The chain employs TRBV4-1 and TRBJ2-3; 8 bases line up with TRBD1. Germline-derived CDR1 and CDR2 are MGHRA and YSYEKL. This CDR3 region has 16 residues. The V segment lost 0 bases and the J segment 4 bases; nucleotides outside the gene matches: 6. The DNA for the CDR3 is TGCGCCAGCAGCCAAGAAGTAACAGGGGGGTCAGATACGCAGTATTTT. Its translation is CASSQEVTGGSDTQYF.

The chain has TRBV6-6 and TRBJ2-7, with a weak D call TRBD1 (5 bases). CDR3 length: 16 residues. In germline, CDR1 is MNHNY, CDR2 SVGAGI (reference sequence). The V end was cut by 4 bases, the J end by 0 bases, with 16 bases between. The CDR3 loop reads CASSSLPTESSYEQYF. The CDR3 nucleotides are TGTGCCAGCAGTTCCCTACCGACAGAGAGCTCCTACGAGCAGTACTTC.

V and J are TRBV4-2 and TRBJ2-7, with 7 bases identical to TRBD1. There are 14 residues in the CDR3. With 2 bases clipped from V and 2 bases from J, the junction kept 3 bases outside the gene matches. Germline values: CDR1 LGHNA, CDR2 YNFKEQ. In DNA form, the CDR3 reads TGTGCCAGCAGCCAACCGGGACAGACCTACGAGCAGTACTTC. Its protein product is CASSQPGQTYEQYF.